The sequence of this T cell receptor (beta chain) was determined in a study of CD8 T cells in ankylosing spondylitis. Findings and limits, study-wide: A TCR beta motif made of fewer than ten highly homologous variants seemed typical of ankylosing spondylitis blood. Some of the motif variants had earlier been found in reactive arthritis patients' fluid and blood. According to the report, clones linked to the disease were significantly enriched in matched synovial fluid samples taken from ankylosing spondylitis patients. Relatively rare in peripheral blood, disease-linked clones were also CD8+.

The germline V and J ends were trimmed by 4 bases and 2 bases, with 8 bases remaining between them. This CDR3 spans 14 amino acids. CDR1 and CDR2 from the germline V gene are MNHEY and SVGAGI. Quantitative 5'-RACE was performed with molecular barcodes, and it yielded the TCR beta libraries. MiXCR was run by TCRdb on the 5' RACE reads, yielding one entry per CDR3 protein. The data contain 450,000 to 550,000 distinct CDR3 sequences, less than 6% of them singletons. This clonotype showed up many times. Its antigen is currently unknown. What was sequenced was blood, either unsorted or a sorted T cell fraction (not recorded which). The V and J genes are TRBV6-5 and TRBJ1-4; D unresolved. This TCR came from a male donor with ankylosing spondylitis. The CDR3 bases are TGTGCCAGCAGTTCCCAGCCTACTAATGAAAAACTGTTTTTT. This encodes CASSSQPTNEKLFF.